Below, 14 T cell receptor beta chains from the same sample are listed, as sequenced in a study of T-cell memory formation after mild COVID-19. TCRdb redid the calling of the 5' RACE reads with MiXCR, one entry per CDR3 protein. The table lists a few hundred thousand distinct CDR3 sequences, roughly 20% of them singletons. The sequenced sample was PBMCs or a T cell subset sorted from them (not recorded which). The receptors were gathered from an adult woman who had mild COVID-19 (a few samples of this study predate the infection). Cell type and time point are not known.

The V and J genes are TRBV5-1 and TRBJ1-1; perhaps TRBD1 as D (6 bases). The V gene lost 1 base and the J gene lost 1 base, with 11 bases spanning the gap. The CDR3 contains 15 residues. CDR1 SGHRS and CDR2 YFSETQ come from the germline V gene. CDR3: CASSLRTAKNTEAFF. The CDR3 region has the DNA TGCGCCAGCAGCTTGAGGACAGCTAAGAACACTGAAGCTTTCTTT.

This clonotype appeared many times. The chain combines TRBV4-1 with TRBJ1-5, with D possibly matching TRBD1 (5 bases). Between the trimmed V and J ends, which lost 1 base and 7 bases, there was a span of 14 bases. CDR3 length: 15 residues. From germline, CDR1 is MGHRA and CDR2 YSYEKL. The CDR3: CASSQGWGGNQPQHF. The CDR3 DNA reads as TGCGCCAGCAGCCAAGGTTGGGGGGGGAACCAGCCCCAGCATTTT.

In its sample, this clonotype was seen a few times. The chain combines TRBV29-1 with TRBJ1-1; D possibly corresponds to TRBD1 (6 bases). This CDR3 is 13 amino acids long. V was trimmed by 5 bases and J by 0 bases, leaving 10 bases between them. The germline V gene has CDR1 SQVTM and CDR2 ANQGSEA. CDR3 in DNA: TGCAGCGTTTCCAGGGGAATGAACACTGAAGCTTTCTTT. Amino acids: CSVSRGMNTEAFF.

The chain combines TRBV20-1 with TRBJ2-1; 8 bases are shared with TRBD2. The CDR3 consists of 17 residues. Trimming took 0 bases from V and 6 from J; bases not matched to a gene: 13. The germline V gene encodes CDR1 DFQATT and CDR2 SNEGSKA (reference sequence). The DNA of the CDR3 is TGCAGTGCTAGAGATGGGAGCGGGAGCTTCATCTCCAATGAGCAGTTCTTC. The encoded protein is CSARDGSGSFISNEQFF.

The rearrangement joins TRBV28 to TRBJ2-5; D might be TRBD1 or TRBD2, each matching 7 bases. V lost 5 bases and J lost 4, with 20 bases in between. The CDR3 runs to 16 residues. Germline values: CDR1 MDHEN, CDR2 SYDVKM. This CDR3 reads CASSVPGRGRGETQYF. CDR3 in DNA: TGTGCCAGCAGTGTGCCGGGGAGGGGGCGAGGAGAGACCCAGTACTTC.

The chain uses TRBV5-4 and TRBJ2-3, with D perhaps matching TRBD2 (5 bases). The V end lost 3 bases, the J end lost 3 bases, and 8 bases lay between the germline ends. Germline CDR1 and CDR2: SGHNT and YYREEE (reference sequence). This CDR3 has 13 residues. CDR3 region: CASSWERTDTQYF. CDR3 DNA: TGTGCCAGCAGCTGGGAGAGGACAGATACGCAGTATTTT.

This clonotype was detected only a few times. The chain couples TRBV27 to TRBJ2-7, with 8 nucleotides matching TRBD2. J gave up 3 bases and V 8 bases, and 9 bases lay outside the gene matches. The CDR3 is 14 amino acids. Looked up from germline, CDR1 is MNHEY and CDR2 is SMNVEV (reference sequence). The CDR3 region is CASARRGGSYEQYF. In DNA, the CDR3 is TGTGCCAGCGCCAGACGGGGGGGAAGCTACGAGCAGTACTTC.

This clonotype has more than one count but fewer than ten. The genes are TRBV5-1 and TRBJ2-1, with 8 bases that match TRBD2. CDR3 size: 16 residues. V gave up 0 bases and J gave up 4 bases; unmatched junction bases: 6. From germline, CDR1 is SGHRS and CDR2 YFSETQ. The CDR3, as DNA: TGCGCCAGCAGCTTGGATGGCGGGGGGCTTTACAATGAGCAGTTCTTC. Protein sequence: CASSLDGGGLYNEQFF.

This clonotype has more than one count but fewer than ten. The chain is built from TRBV7-9 and TRBJ1-4, with D unresolved. CDR3 size: 12 residues. Trimming took 3 bases from V and 8 from J, leaving 7 bases between them. The germline V gene encodes CDR1 SEHNR and CDR2 FQNEAQ (reference sequence). CDR3 sequence: CASSLMTEKLFF. The CDR3 DNA sequence: TGTGCCAGCAGCTTGATGACGGAAAAACTGTTTTTT.

The V gene is TRBV20-1, the J gene TRBJ1-4; perhaps TRBD1 as D (5 bases). V was cut by 5 bases and J by 8 bases, with 15 bases left in between. The CDR3 extends over 13 amino acids. Germline CDR1 reads DFQATT; CDR2 reads SNEGSKA (reference sequence). DNA of the CDR3: TGCAGTGCTCCAGGGCGTACGGCAGAAAAACTGTTTTTT. Translation gives CSAPGRTAEKLFF.

This clonotype showed up just a few times. This chain connects TRBV24-1 to TRBJ2-1, with D uncertain. The CDR3 is 14 residues long. The V end lost 4 bases, the J end lost 7 bases, and 13 bases lay between the germline ends. CDR1 and CDR2 from the germline V gene are KGHDR and SFDVKD. This chain's CDR3 is CATSDPGRMNEQFF. The CDR3 coding sequence is TGTGCCACCAGTGACCCTGGACGGATGAATGAGCAGTTCTTC.

The table lists this clonotype with a few counts. The V call is TRBV24-1, the J call TRBJ2-3, with D uncertain. CDR1 is KGHDR and CDR2 is SFDVKD in the germline V gene. V lost 3 bases and J 0 bases, leaving 12 bases between the germline ends. There are 16 residues in the CDR3. CDR3 bases: TGTGCCACCAGTGATCTGCTGCCGGACAGCACAGATACGCAGTATTTT. As protein: CATSDLLPDSTDTQYF.

This chain uses TRBV7-9 with TRBJ1-1; TRBD1 matches at 10 bases. This CDR3 is 14 amino acids long. Losses at the gene ends were 5 bases for V and 3 bases for J; bases not matched to a gene: 3. In germline, CDR1 is SEHNR, CDR2 FQNEAQ (reference sequence). Written as DNA, the CDR3 is TGTGCCAGCAGCATCGGGACAGGGGACACTGAAGCTTTCTTT. Translation: CASSIGTGDTEAFF.

V is TRBV5-4 and J is TRBJ2-3, with D unresolved. Trimming stripped 1 base from V and 2 bases from J, with 8 bases between. The CDR3 is made up of 14 amino acids. CDR1 SGHNT and CDR2 YYREEE come from the germline V gene (reference sequence). The CDR3 region is CASSLQGNTDTQYF. CDR3 DNA: TGTGCCAGCAGCTTGCAAGGGAACACAGATACGCAGTATTTT.